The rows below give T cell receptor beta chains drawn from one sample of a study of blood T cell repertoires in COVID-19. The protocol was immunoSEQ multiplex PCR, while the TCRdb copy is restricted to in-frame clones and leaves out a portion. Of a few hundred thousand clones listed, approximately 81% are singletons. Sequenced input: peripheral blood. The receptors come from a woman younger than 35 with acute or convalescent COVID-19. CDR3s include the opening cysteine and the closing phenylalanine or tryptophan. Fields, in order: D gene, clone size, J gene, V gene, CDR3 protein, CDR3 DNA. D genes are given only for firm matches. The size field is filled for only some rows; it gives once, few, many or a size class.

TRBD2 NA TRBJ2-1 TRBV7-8 CASSLGLAGSAYNEQFF TGTGCCAGCAGCCTGGGACTAGCGGGATCGGCTTACAATGAGCAGTTCTTC
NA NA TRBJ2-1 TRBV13 CASSPLVDSGVRSEQFF TGTGCCAGCAGCCCCCTGGTTGATAGCGGAGTCAGGAGTGAGCAGTTCTTC
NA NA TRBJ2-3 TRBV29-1 CSVKDSTDTQYF TGCAGCGTGAAGGACAGTACAGATACGCAGTATTTT
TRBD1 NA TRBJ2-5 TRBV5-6 CASSVGQGQETQYF TGTGCCAGCAGCGTGGGACAGGGCCAAGAGACCCAGTACTTC
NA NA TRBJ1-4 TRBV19 CASSIRGFNEKLFF TGTGCCAGTAGTATTCGGGGTTTTAATGAAAAACTGTTTTTT
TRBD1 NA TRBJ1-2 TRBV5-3 CARSLGGGGRYGYTF TGTGCCAGAAGCTTGGGAGGGGGCGGGCGGTATGGCTACACCTTC
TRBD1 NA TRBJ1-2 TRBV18 CATSRDRGNYGYTF TGTGCCACCTCGCGGGACAGGGGAAACTATGGCTACACCTTC
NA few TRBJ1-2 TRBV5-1 CASSLGATKDNYGYTF TGCGCCAGCAGCTTGGGAGCAACGAAAGATAACTATGGCTACACCTTC
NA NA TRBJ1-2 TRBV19 CASSWRQERPNYGYTF TGTGCCAGTAGTTGGAGACAGGAGCGGCCTAACTATGGCTACACCTTC
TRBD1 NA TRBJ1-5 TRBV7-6 CASSLEWTGEAQPQHF TGTGCCAGCAGCTTAGAATGGACAGGGGAGGCTCAGCCCCAGCATTTT
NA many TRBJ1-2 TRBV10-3 CAISESGGLYGYTF TGTGCCATCAGTGAGTCCGGGGGTCTCTATGGCTACACCTTC
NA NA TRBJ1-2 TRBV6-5 CASSRDINYGYTF TGTGCCAGCAGCAGGGACATTAACTATGGCTACACCTTC
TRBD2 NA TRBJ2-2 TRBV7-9 CASSLGPSGRADGELFF TGTGCCAGCAGCTTAGGACCTAGCGGGAGGGCCGACGGGGAGCTGTTTTTT
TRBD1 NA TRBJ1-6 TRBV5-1 CASSLLQGATPKPLHF TGCGCCAGCAGCTTGTTGCAGGGGGCGACCCCCAAACCCCTCCACTTT
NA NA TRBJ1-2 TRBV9 CASSAGGVSIYGYTF TGTGCCAGCAGCGCCGGGGGTGTCTCAATCTATGGCTACACCTTC
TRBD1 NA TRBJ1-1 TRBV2 CASTGTGTTEAFF TGTGCCAGCACCGGGACAGGGACCACTGAAGCTTTCTTT
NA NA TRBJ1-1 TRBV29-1 CSVVMGAGEAFF TGCAGCGTTGTAATGGGGGCGGGTGAAGCTTTCTTT
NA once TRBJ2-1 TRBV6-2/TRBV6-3 CASSYTGSSYNEQFF TGTGCCAGCAGTTATACGGGGAGCTCCTACAATGAGCAGTTCTTC
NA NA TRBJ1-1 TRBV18 CASSPPSGPFGTEAFF TGTGCCAGCTCACCACCGTCTGGGCCATTTGGGACTGAAGCTTTCTTT
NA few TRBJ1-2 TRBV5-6 CASSSGTAGHNYGYTF TGTGCCAGCAGCTCCGGTACCGCAGGGCATAACTATGGCTACACCTTC
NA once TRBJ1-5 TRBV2 CASTLDSTRPQHF TGTGCCAGCACGCTGGACAGTACCCGACCCCAGCATTTT
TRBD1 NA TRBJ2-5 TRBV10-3 CAISLDRAAETQYF TGTGCCATCAGTTTGGACAGGGCTGCGGAGACCCAGTACTTC
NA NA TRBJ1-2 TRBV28 CASSSYARTAGF TGTGCCAGCAGTTCGTACGCCCGGACAGCGGGGTTC
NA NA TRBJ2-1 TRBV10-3 CAISEFGPTGTEQFF TGTGCCATCAGTGAGTTTGGCCCTACGGGTACTGAGCAGTTCTTC
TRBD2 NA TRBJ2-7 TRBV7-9 CASSREGRGYEQYF TGTGCCAGCAGCCGGGAGGGAAGGGGCTACGAGCAGTACTTC
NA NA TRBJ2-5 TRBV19 CASSMGSEGVKETQYF TGTGCCAGTAGTATGGGGTCTGAAGGGGTTAAAGAGACCCAGTACTTC
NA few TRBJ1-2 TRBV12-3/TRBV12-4 CASSFVSGSGYTF TGTGCCAGCAGTTTCGTCTCCGGGAGCGGCTACACCTTC
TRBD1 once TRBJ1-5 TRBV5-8 CASNSGQLNQPQHF TGTGCCAGCAACTCGGGACAGCTAAATCAGCCCCAGCATTTT
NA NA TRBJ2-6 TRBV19 CASSSPGTGANVLTF TGTGCCAGTAGTAGCCCGGGGACTGGGGCCAACGTCCTGACTTTC
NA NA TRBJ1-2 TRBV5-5 CASSLEGGLGNYGYTF TGTGCCAGCAGCTTGGAAGGTGGGCTCGGTAACTATGGCTACACCTTC
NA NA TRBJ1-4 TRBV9 CASSVAGVLNEKLFF TGTGCCAGCAGCGTAGCTGGAGTCCTTAATGAAAAACTGTTTTTT
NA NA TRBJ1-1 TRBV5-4 CASRAGETEAFF TGTGCCAGCAGAGCAGGGGAAACTGAAGCTTTCTTT
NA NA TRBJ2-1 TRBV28 CASSRVLTGYNEQFF TGTGCCAGCAGTCGGGTCTTGACAGGCTACAATGAGCAGTTCTTC
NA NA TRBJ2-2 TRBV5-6 CASSLQEGPLTGELFF TGTGCCAGCAGCTTGCAGGAGGGCCCTTTGACCGGGGAGCTGTTTTTT
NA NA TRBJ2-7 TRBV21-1 CATETSGTYEQYF TGTGCCACCGAGACTAGCGGAACCTACGAGCAGTACTTC
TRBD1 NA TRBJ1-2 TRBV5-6 CASSLGTGGEGGYTF TGTGCCAGCAGCCTCGGGACAGGGGGCGAGGGTGGCTACACCTTC
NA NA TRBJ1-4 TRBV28 CASSLTSATNEKLFF TGTGCCAGCAGTCTCACTTCGGCAACTAATGAAAAACTGTTTTTT
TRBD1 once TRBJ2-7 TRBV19 CASSIRDGTGFDEQYF TGTGCCAGTAGTATAAGGGACGGGACAGGCTTTGACGAGCAGTACTTC
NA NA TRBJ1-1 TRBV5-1 CASSLVGGYTEAFF TGCGCCAGCAGCTTGGTTGGGGGCTATACTGAAGCTTTCTTT
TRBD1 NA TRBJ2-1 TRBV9 CASSVQGDNEQFF TGTGCCAGCAGCGTTCAGGGGGACAATGAGCAGTTCTTC
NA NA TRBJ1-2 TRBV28 CASSDSFPNGYTF TGTGCCAGCAGTGACAGCTTTCCTAATGGCTACACCTTC
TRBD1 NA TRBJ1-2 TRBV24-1 CATSDSGTGEIYGYTF TGTGCCACCAGTGACTCCGGGACAGGGGAAATCTATGGCTACACCTTC
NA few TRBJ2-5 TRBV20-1 CSARAGETQYF TGCAGTGCTAGAGCGGGGGAGACCCAGTACTTC
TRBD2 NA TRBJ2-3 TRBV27 CASRRSGGLTDTQYF TGTGCCAGCAGACGTAGCGGGGGGCTCACAGATACGCAGTATTTT
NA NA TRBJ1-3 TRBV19 CASRKGINSGNTIYF TGTGCCAGTAGAAAGGGGATTAACTCTGGAAACACCATATATTTT
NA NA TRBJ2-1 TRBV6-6 CASSYPQYNEQFF TGTGCCAGCAGTTACCCCCAGTACAATGAGCAGTTCTTC